Following are 10 T cell receptor beta chains from one sample sequenced in a study of blood T cell repertoires in COVID-19. Clones were read by immunoSEQ multiplex PCR, and TCRdb kept only the in-frame ones, dropping some. Counted here are 200,000 to 300,000 clones, around 87% occurring once; the ten biggest clones make up approximately 7.9%. Sequencing was done on a sample of peripheral blood. These receptors were collected from a man in his sixties who had recovered from COVID-19.

The chain's CDR3 is CASSFIRGQNTGELFF. The CDR3 nucleotides read TGTGCCAGCAGCTTCATTAGGGGACAGAACACCGGGGAGCTGTTTTTT. The V call is TRBV5-4, the J call TRBJ2-2; D is possibly TRBD1 (6 bases). The CDR3 covers 16 residues. CDR1 is SGHNT and CDR2 is YYREEE in the germline V gene (reference sequence). The V gene lost 2 bases and the J gene lost 1 base, with 12 bases spanning the gap.

This chain uses TRBV3-1 (or the pseudogene TRBV3-2) with TRBJ2-3; 10 bases agree with TRBD2. Germline assignment: CDR1 LGHDT and CDR2 YNNKEL (reference sequence). This CDR3 region has 16 residues. Germline trimming cut 2 bases from V and 1 base from J; bases unmatched to any gene: 3. CDR3 protein: CASSQRTSGGTDTQYF. DNA for the CDR3: TGTGCCAGCAGCCAACGCACTAGCGGGGGCACAGATACGCAGTATTTT.

This clone was observed a single time. The chain joins TRBV7-9 to TRBJ1-3, with unresolved D. CDR3 size: 14 residues. In germline, CDR1 is SEHNR, CDR2 FQNEAQ (reference sequence). The V and J ends lost 3 bases and 2 bases respectively, with 8 bases between them. Here the CDR3 reads CASSFRGPGNTIYF. The CDR3 DNA follows: TGTGCCAGCAGCTTTCGGGGTCCTGGAAACACCATATATTTT.

The chain uses TRBV5-4 and TRBJ1-5, with D perhaps TRBD1 (5 bases). Trimming took off 1 base at V and 7 bases at J, with 15 bases between the two ends. The germline CDR1 and CDR2 sequences are SGHNT and YYREEE (reference sequence). The CDR3 covers 15 residues. CDR3 loop: CASSLNGREGQPQHF. DNA of the CDR3: TGTGCCAGCAGCTTGAACGGCAGGGAGGGACAGCCCCAGCATTTT.

In this sample, this clone turned up many times. The V gene is TRBV6-6, the J gene TRBJ2-7, with 12 positions matching TRBD2. The germline gives CDR1 MNHNY, CDR2 SVGAGI (reference sequence). Losses at the gene ends were 2 bases for V and 6 bases for J; bases not matched to a gene: 5. CDR3 length: 15 residues. CDR3 nucleotide sequence: TGTGCCAGCAGTTACCATTCTAGCGGGGGGGCCGAGCAGTACTTC. It encodes CASSYHSSGGAEQYF.

A single count supports this clone. A junction end diverges from the germline sequence, so it may reflect a read error. V gene TRBV6-1 combines with J gene TRBJ1-2; D not resolved. Germline CDR1 and CDR2: MNHNS and SASEGT. This CDR3 spans 10 amino acids. CDR3 sequence reads: CASSEFNSIF. In DNA form, the CDR3 reads TGTGCCAGCAGTGAATTCAACAGTATCTTC.

This chain links TRBV10-3 with TRBJ1-6; D might be TRBD1 (5 bases). The germline V and J ends were trimmed by 0 bases and 0 bases, with 9 bases remaining between them. Germline CDR1 and CDR2: ENHRY and SYGVKD. CDR3 size: 17 residues. The DNA of the CDR3 is TGTGCCATCAGTGAGTCGGGGCGGGACTCCTATAATTCACCCCTCCACTTT. This sequence encodes CAISESGRDSYNSPLHF.

This chain links TRBV15 with TRBJ2-3; TRBD2 aligns across 11 bases. Germline V gene sequence: CDR1 LNHNV, CDR2 YYDKDF (reference sequence). Trimming at V came to 0 bases and at J to 0 bases, leaving 17 bases not matched to a gene. The CDR3 is made up of 22 amino acids. The CDR3 spells CATSRDWSGRSSGGPSTDTQYF. CDR3 bases: TGTGCCACCAGCAGAGATTGGTCAGGGCGGTCTAGCGGGGGGCCAAGCACAGATACGCAGTATTTT.

The rearrangement links TRBV7-2 to TRBJ1-2; TRBD1 matches 9 bases. From germline, CDR1 is SGHTA and CDR2 FQGNSA. The CDR3 totals 14 residues. Trimming cost V 6 bases and J 5 bases; bases outside gene matches: 7. The CDR3 protein is CASRAGQGRYGYTF. The CDR3 DNA reads as TGTGCCAGCAGAGCGGGACAGGGTCGATATGGCTACACCTTC. The entire variable domain, with the rest obtained from reference TRBV7-2 and TRBJ1-2, is as follows: GAGVSQSPSNKVTEKGKDVELRCDPISGHTALYWYRQSLGQGLEFLIYFQGNSAPDKSGLPSDRFSAERTGGSVSTLTIQRTQQEDSAVYLCASRAGQGRYGYTFGSGTRLTVV.

The rearrangement uses TRBV4-1 and TRBJ1-2, with TRBD1 matching 9 bases. J lost 8 bases, V lost 4 bases, and 11 bases had no gene match. The V gene's germline CDR1 is MGHRA and CDR2 YSYEKL. This CDR3 has 15 residues. CDR3 protein: CASSPRDREMSGYTF. As DNA, the CDR3 is TGCGCCAGCAGCCCCCGGGACAGGGAAATGAGCGGCTACACCTTC.